This entry features one T cell receptor beta chain sequence. Antigen: not known. Between the trimmed V and J ends, which lost 7 bases and 1 base, there was a span of 13 bases. There are 14 residues in the CDR3. The germline gives CDR1 MNHEY, CDR2 SVGAGI. The donors were part of the 120-subject validation cohort, which stood apart from the roughly 670-subject first cohort. Sequencing was performed with immunoSEQ multiplex PCR; in TCRdb, only in-frame clones are kept and a portion is missing. The repertoire includes 130,000 to 150,000 clones, 90% to 95% of them detected once, and 0.69% sits in the top ten. This entry is derived from a study of cytomegalovirus exposure and HLA in healthy donors. The study, taken as a whole, reports: According to the study, 150 to 200 TCR beta chains were cytomegalovirus-associated.

What was sequenced was PBMCs. The genes are TRBV6-5 and TRBJ1-1; no reliable D call. This clonotype was obtained from a man younger than 35 in good health and CMV-seronegative. The CDR3 is CASIAPGTNTEAFF. CDR3 sequence (DNA): TGTGCCAGCATCGCCCCGGGAACGAACACTGAAGCTTTCTTT.